Following are 5 T cell receptor beta chains from one sample sequenced in a study of T cells in women clearing cervical HPV infection. This table comes from immunoSEQ multiplex PCR, and its TCRdb copy is limited to in-frame clones, with some not included. This repertoire includes 40,000 or so clones. The sequenced material came from blood buffy coat. The receptors here all came from a woman aged 18 to 75 with a cervical HPV16 infection that either progressed to CIN3+ or cleared (not recorded which).

Partial CDR3 DNA: TGTGCCAGCAGGCTTAGCTCTGGGGCCAACGTC. Amino acid sequence: CASRLSSGANV. The whole CDR3 region reads CASRLSSGANVLTF. This chain links TRBV7-3 with TRBJ2-6; D is uncertain. The read terminates 3 residues ahead of where the CDR3 ends, so the germline J gene completes it. Per the germline V gene, CDR1 is SGHTA and CDR2 is FQGTGA. This CDR3 comprises 14 residues. The germline V and J ends were trimmed by 6 bases and 0 bases, with 6 bases remaining between them. Full variable domain (missing parts from reference TRBV7-3 and TRBJ2-6): GAGVSQTPSNKVTEKGKYVELRCDPISGHTALYWYRQSLGQGPEFLIYFQGTGAADDSGLPNDRFFAVRPEGSVSTLKIQRTERGDSAVYLCASRLSSGANVLTFGAGSRLTVL.

In regard to this clone: Read data end 3 residues before the CDR3 end; the end is taken from the germline J gene. V usage is TRBV7-9 and J usage is TRBJ1-1, with D possibly being TRBD1 (6 bases). CDR1 and CDR2 from the germline V gene are SEHNR and FQNEAQ (reference sequence). CDR3 length equals 15 residues. V was shortened by 4 bases and J by 7 bases, with 19 bases between the two germline ends. The CDR3 DNA, read in part, is TGTGCCAGCAGCTCCGACAGGCGGCGAAACGGTGAA. This translates into CASSSDRRRNGE. The CDR3 as a whole reads CASSSDRRRNGEAFF.

In the case of this clone: The read ends 3 residues shy of where the CDR3 ends; the end is completed using the germline J gene. The chain combines TRBV5-1 with TRBJ2-5; D may be TRBD1 (6 bases). The germline V gene has CDR1 SGHRS and CDR2 YFSETQ. The germline V and J ends were trimmed by 2 bases and 0 bases, with 8 bases remaining between them. This CDR3 spans 14 amino acids. Incomplete CDR3 DNA: TGCGCCAGCAGCTTAGGACAGTACCAAGAGACC. It specifies CASSLGQYQET. The complete CDR3 sequence is CASSLGQYQETQYF. Together with reference TRBV5-1 and TRBJ2-5, the CDR3 gives the full variable domain: KAGVTQTPRYLIKTRGQQVTLSCSPISGHRSVSWYQQTPGQGLQFLFEYFSETQRNKGNFPGRFSGRQFSNSRSEMNVSTLELGDSALYLCASSLGQYQETQYFGPGTRLLVL.

About this clone: The read gets to within 3 residues of the CDR3 end, and the germline J gene fills in the rest. The chain is built from TRBV20-1 and TRBJ2-1; weak D call: TRBD2 (5 bases). Looked up from germline, CDR1 is DFQATT and CDR2 is SNEGSKA (reference sequence). The CDR3 has 15 residues. Trimming stripped 0 bases from V and 2 bases from J, with 11 bases between. The covered CDR3 bases are TGCAGTGCTAGAGATCCCGCGGGCCCCTACAATGAG. Residues: CSARDPAGPYNE. In full, the CDR3 is CSARDPAGPYNEQFF.

Details on this clone: The missing CDR3 end, 3 residues past where the read stops, is filled in from the germline J gene. V gene TRBV5-1 combines with J gene TRBJ2-7; D perhaps matches TRBD1 (6 bases). CDR1 and CDR2 from the germline V gene are SGHRS and YFSETQ. The CDR3 runs 15 residues. V shed 5 bases and J shed 0 bases, with 15 bases lying between them. This CDR3 is CASRPGVGSSYEQYF. CDR3 DNA, as far as it was read: TGCGCCAGCAGGCCAGGGGTTGGGAGCTCCTACGAG.